A single count supports the clone carrying this T cell receptor beta chain. Donors were healthy HIV-negative adults without recent acute infections or vaccinations. These data belong to a study of shared clonotypes between healthy human individuals. CDR3 length: 18 residues. V shed 0 bases and J 4 bases; nucleotides not matched to a gene: 11. In germline, CDR1 is SGHDN, CDR2 FVKESK. Profiling relied on immunoSEQ multiplex PCR, and the TCRdb table lists in-frame clones only, not all of them. Found here are roughly 1 million clones, 70% to 80% of them singletons; the top ten hold 0.5% to 0.6%. V gene TRBV14 combines with J gene TRBJ2-1, with 8 bases aligning to TRBD2. The receptor was isolated from a man between 18 and 35 years old in good health. Some clones in this sample may be carry-over from other donors' samples. Sequencing used memory CD4+ T cells from PBMCs. Subset denoted: CD45RA-negative fraction. The DNA of the CDR3 is TGTGCCAGCAGCCAAGAGGGAGTTGGAGCGGGAGTTTACAATGAGCAGTTCTTC. Residues: CASSQEGVGAGVYNEQFF.